What follows is one T cell receptor (beta chain) and its context. These data are taken from a study of type 1 regulatory T cells. Background on the study: This in vitro CD4 product, T-allo10, is enriched for Tr1 cells and alloantigen-specific.

There are 15 residues in the CDR3. V was trimmed by 0 bases and J by 2 bases, leaving 13 bases between them. Germline loops: CDR1 DFQATT, CDR2 SNEGSKA (reference sequence). TCRdb analysed the reads with MiXCR anew, one entry per CDR3 protein. The repertoire holds 80,000 to 100,000 distinct CDR3 sequences, with around a third as singletons. Sequencing was performed on CD4+ T cells, either the whole sample or a sorted fraction (not recorded which). The gene calls are TRBV20-1 and TRBJ2-5; D ambiguous. The clonotype comes from a human donor in good health. The CDR3 DNA sequence: TGCAGTGCTAGAGATAACCGCGGTGGACAAGAGACCCAGTACTTC. Its protein is CSARDNRGGQETQYF.